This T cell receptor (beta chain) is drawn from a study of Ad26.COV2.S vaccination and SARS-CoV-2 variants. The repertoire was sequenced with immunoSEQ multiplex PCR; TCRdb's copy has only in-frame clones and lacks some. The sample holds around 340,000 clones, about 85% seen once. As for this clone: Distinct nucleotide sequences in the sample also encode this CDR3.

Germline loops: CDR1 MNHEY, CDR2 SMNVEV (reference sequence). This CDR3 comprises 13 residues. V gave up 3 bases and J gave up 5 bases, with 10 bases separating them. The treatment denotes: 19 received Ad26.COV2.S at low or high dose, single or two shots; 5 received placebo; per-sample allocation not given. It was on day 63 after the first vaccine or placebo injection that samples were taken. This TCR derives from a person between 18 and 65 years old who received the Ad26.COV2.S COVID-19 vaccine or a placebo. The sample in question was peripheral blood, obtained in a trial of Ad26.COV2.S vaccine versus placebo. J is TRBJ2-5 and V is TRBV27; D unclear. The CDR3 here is CASSFRGQETQYF. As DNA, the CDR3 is TGTGCCAGCAGTTTTCGAGGTCAGGAGACCCAGTACTTC.